Given below is one T cell receptor (beta chain) in context. These data originate in a study of blood T cell repertoires in COVID-19. Assay used: immunoSEQ multiplex PCR; TCRdb lists only in-frame clones, some missing. The table shows about 40,000 clones, with about 85% occurring only once. The germline V gene encodes CDR1 SGHNT and CDR2 YENEEA. The CDR3 totals 19 residues. V dropped 7 bases and J dropped 4; count of bases not matched to a gene: 17. The J gene is TRBJ2-1, the V gene TRBV11-3, with 12 bases matching TRBD2. Sequencing input: peripheral blood. This clonotype was obtained from a man aged 80 or over with active or convalescent COVID-19. CDR3 bases: TGTGCCAGCACCACCCAGGAGCTAGCGGGGGGGGAGGATTACAATGAGCAGTTCTTC. Protein product: CASTTQELAGGEDYNEQFF.